The 26 T cell receptor beta chains below were found in one sample sequenced in a study of cytomegalovirus exposure and HLA in healthy donors. Primers: 60 Vbeta forward and 13 Jbeta reverse. The data were produced by immunoSEQ multiplex PCR, yet TCRdb's version contains in-frame clones alone and is incomplete. The sample carries 100,000 to 150,000 clones, around 82% recorded once. Sequences were obtained from PBMCs. These receptors were taken from a man aged 35-49 years in good health and CMV-seronegative.

This chain links TRBV5-4 with TRBJ2-5, with TRBD1 identical over 7 bases. In germline, CDR1 is SGHNT, CDR2 YYREEE (reference sequence). The CDR3 spans 14 residues. V dropped 4 bases and J dropped 5; count of bases not matched to a gene: 8. CDR3 sequence: CASSPRTGLETQYF. The CDR3 region has the DNA TGTGCCAGCAGCCCCCGGACAGGTTTGGAGACCCAGTACTTC.

This clone has only a few counts. The rearrangement joins TRBV27 to TRBJ2-3, with TRBD2 matching over 9 bases. CDR3 length: 17 residues. Germline loops: CDR1 MNHEY, CDR2 SMNVEV (reference sequence). With 3 bases clipped from V and 2 bases from J, the junction kept 9 bases outside the gene matches. The CDR3 region is CASSLGQRGATTDTQYF. The CDR3 DNA reads TGTGCCAGCAGTTTGGGACAGCGGGGGGCCACCACAGATACGCAGTATTTT.

This rearrangement joins TRBV7-9 to TRBJ2-2; the D is unclear. This CDR3 is 12 amino acids long. Looked up from germline, CDR1 is SEHNR and CDR2 is FQNEAQ (reference sequence). V lost 6 bases to trimming and J lost 7 bases, with 9 bases between them. The CDR3, as DNA: TGTGCCAGCAGTATTTCCAGCGGGGAGCTGTTTTTT. Protein: CASSISSGELFF.

This chain joins TRBV9 and TRBJ1-1; unclear D gene. Germline V CDR1 and CDR2: SGDLS, YYNGEE. The length of the CDR3 is 15 residues. With 2 bases removed from V and 0 bases from J, the gap between germline ends came to 11 bases. CDR3 nucleotides: TGTGCCAGCAGCGTTCATACGACACTGAACACTGAAGCTTTCTTT. Protein product: CASSVHTTLNTEAFF.

The rearrangement joins TRBV7-2 to TRBJ1-2, with D possibly being TRBD1 (5 bases). V was cut by 1 base and J by 5 bases, with 14 bases left in between. The germline V gene has CDR1 SGHTA and CDR2 FQGNSA. This CDR3 comprises 15 residues. CDR3 amino acids: CASSLESTGPYGYTF. CDR3 nucleotide sequence: TGTGCCAGCAGCTTAGAATCCACAGGCCCTTATGGCTACACCTTC. Looking up the rest from reference TRBV7-2 and TRBJ1-2 gives the full variable domain: GAGVSQSPSNKVTEKGKDVELRCDPISGHTALYWYRQSLGQGLEFLIYFQGNSAPDKSGLPSDRFSAERTGGSVSTLTIQRTQQEDSAVYLCASSLESTGPYGYTFGSGTRLTVV.

V gene TRBV9 combines with J gene TRBJ1-2, with 7 bases identical to TRBD1. This CDR3 has 15 amino acids. J was trimmed by 0 bases and V by 3 bases; bases with no gene match: 5. Germline V gives CDR1 SGDLS, CDR2 YYNGEE. The CDR3 DNA reads TGTGCCAGCAGCGCACGACAGGGAGCTAACTATGGCTACACCTTC. Translated: CASSARQGANYGYTF. The full variable domain, in which reference TRBV9 and TRBJ1-2 provide the parts outside the CDR3, is DSGVTQTPKHLITATGQRVTLRCSPRSGDLSVYWYQQSLDQGLQFLIQYYNGEERAKGNILERFSAQQFPDLHSELNLSSLELGDSALYFCASSARQGANYGYTFGSGTRLTVV.

The CDR3 DNA is TGTGCCAGCAGCGCCGGGACAGGGGTCTTCGAGCAGTACTTC. Protein: CASSAGTGVFEQYF. V gene TRBV7-9 combines with J gene TRBJ2-7; 10 bases agree with TRBD1. Germline loops: CDR1 SEHNR, CDR2 FQNEAQ (reference sequence). This CDR3 has 14 amino acids. V dropped 5 bases and J dropped 6; count of bases not matched to a gene: 7.

CDR3 nucleotide sequence: TGTGCCAGCGGGACTAGTACATTTAATGAGCAGTTCTTC. Amino acids: CASGTSTFNEQFF. J is TRBJ2-1 and V is TRBV27; 8 bases agree with TRBD2. This CDR3 is built from 13 residues. In germline, CDR1 is MNHEY, CDR2 SMNVEV (reference sequence). Trimming cost V 8 bases and J 7 bases; bases outside gene matches: 7.

The V gene is TRBV7-2, the J gene TRBJ2-1; 9 bases line up with TRBD2. Germline V gene sequence: CDR1 SGHTA, CDR2 FQGNSA. V lost 2 bases, J lost 9 bases, and 8 bases stayed unmatched. CDR3 length equals 15 residues. The CDR3 DNA reads as TGTGCCAGCAGCTTAAGAGGCGGGGGGGCCCCTGAGCAGTTCTTC. Translation gives CASSLRGGGAPEQFF.

The chain employs TRBV6-5 and TRBJ2-7; 10 bases match TRBD1. The V segment lost 2 bases and the J segment 3 bases; nucleotides outside the gene matches: 1. The CDR3 has 14 amino acids. Per the germline V gene, CDR1 is MNHEY and CDR2 is SVGAGI. CDR3 coding DNA: TGTGCCAGCAGTTACCGGGACAGGGGCTACGAGCAGTACTTC. Translating it yields CASSYRDRGYEQYF.

The chain couples TRBV15 to TRBJ1-2, with TRBD1 as a possible D gene (5 bases). The V and J ends lost 5 bases and 5 bases respectively, with 9 bases between them. There are 12 residues in the CDR3. From germline, CDR1 is LNHNV and CDR2 YYDKDF (reference sequence). The CDR3 is CATSGADYGYTF. The CDR3 coding sequence is TGTGCCACCAGCGGGGCGGATTATGGCTACACCTTC.

The chain links TRBV5-4 to TRBJ2-6; TRBD1 might be the D (6 bases). V was clipped by 1 base and J by 0 bases, with 14 bases between them. There are 18 residues in the CDR3. The germline CDR1 and CDR2 sequences are SGHNT and YYREEE (reference sequence). In nucleotides, the CDR3 is TGTGCCAGCAGCTTGTTCCACAGGGTCCCCTCTGGGGCCAACGTCCTGACTTTC. Translated, it gives CASSLFHRVPSGANVLTF. The variable domain in full, completed from reference TRBV5-4 and TRBJ2-6, reads ETGVTQSPTHLIKTRGQQVTLRCSSQSGHNTVSWYQQALGQGPQFIFQYYREEENGRGNFPPRFSGLQFPNYSSELNVNALELDDSALYLCASSLFHRVPSGANVLTFGAGSRLTVL.

The chain recombines TRBV27 with TRBJ1-4, with TRBD1 as a possible D gene (5 bases). The germline CDR1 and CDR2 sequences are MNHEY and SMNVEV (reference sequence). The CDR3 has 13 amino acids. Trimming cost V 2 bases and J 6 bases, with 7 bases left between them. CDR3 sequence: CASSLIRDEKLFF. The CDR3 coding sequence is TGTGCCAGCAGTTTAATCAGGGATGAAAAACTGTTTTTT.

The gene calls are TRBV27 and TRBJ2-3; D perhaps matches TRBD2 (5 bases). This CDR3 contains 14 residues. Germline V gene lookup returns CDR1 MNHEY and CDR2 SMNVEV (reference sequence). V was clipped by 3 bases and J by 6 bases, with 13 bases between them. CDR3 sequence (DNA): TGTGCCAGCAGTTTCCTTAGCGATCGTGATACGCAGTATTTT. Protein: CASSFLSDRDTQYF.

CDR3 amino acids: CASSPTIAGVDTQYF. The DNA for the CDR3 is TGCGCCAGCAGCCCTACAATTGCAGGGGTAGATACGCAGTATTTT. V is TRBV5-1 and J is TRBJ2-3, with a tentative D call TRBD1 (6 bases). Trimming left V 4 bases short and J 5 bases short, with 17 bases between. This CDR3 comprises 15 residues. CDR1 SGHRS and CDR2 YFSETQ come from the germline V gene.

The chain employs TRBV5-6 and TRBJ2-5; 9 bases match TRBD1. The CDR3 has 16 amino acids. V was clipped by 4 bases and J by 5 bases; unmatched bases: 12. The germline V gene encodes CDR1 SGHDT and CDR2 YYEEEE. The CDR3 sequence is CASSRLKTGGEETQYF. The DNA for the CDR3 is TGTGCCAGCAGCCGATTAAAGACAGGGGGGGAGGAGACCCAGTACTTC.

The genes are TRBV2 and TRBJ1-5, with 8 positions matching TRBD1. CDR3 size: 13 residues. Trimming at V came to 4 bases and at J to 5 bases, leaving 1 base not matched to a gene. Looked up from germline, CDR1 is SNHLY and CDR2 is FYNNEI. The CDR3 nucleotides read TGTGCCAGCAGTGGACAGGGGTATCAGCCCCAGCATTTT. It yields the protein CASSGQGYQPQHF.

The V and J genes are TRBV5-6 and TRBJ1-3; D is undetermined. The CDR3 is made up of 15 amino acids. Looked up from germline, CDR1 is SGHDT and CDR2 is YYEEEE. Trimming cost V 1 base and J 0 bases, with 8 bases left between them. The CDR3 DNA follows: TGTGCCAGCAGCTTGTCGGGGAGCTCTGGAAACACCATATATTTT. Encoded protein: CASSLSGSSGNTIYF.

J is TRBJ2-7 and V is TRBV5-4, with 7 bases fitting TRBD1. The germline CDR1 and CDR2 sequences are SGHNT and YYREEE (reference sequence). Germline trimming cut 7 bases from V and 4 bases from J; bases unmatched to any gene: 11. The CDR3 loop spans 14 amino acids. The CDR3 loop is CASGTGTAPYEQYF. DNA for the CDR3: TGTGCCAGCGGAACCGGGACAGCACCTTACGAGCAGTACTTC.

The chain uses TRBV28 and TRBJ1-3, with TRBD1 matching 9 bases. The length of the CDR3 is 17 residues. V lost 2 bases to trimming and J lost 4 bases; unmatched junction nucleotides: 9. Per the germline V gene, CDR1 is MDHEN and CDR2 is SYDVKM. The CDR3 nucleotides are TGTGCCAGCAGTTTAACCGGGACAGGGATCGGGGGAAACACCATATATTTT. Translation gives CASSLTGTGIGGNTIYF.

The chain recombines TRBV4-2 with TRBJ1-2; D may be TRBD1 (5 bases). The CDR3 has 16 amino acids. Germline V gene data show CDR1 as LGHNA and CDR2 as YNFKEQ. V was pared by 0 bases and J by 0 bases, with 11 bases between. The CDR3 is CASSQEDDSTNYGYTF. The CDR3 DNA is TGTGCCAGCAGCCAAGAGGACGACAGTACTAACTATGGCTACACCTTC.

The chain combines TRBV11-2 with TRBJ1-2; the match to TRBD1 covers 8 bases. The CDR3 runs 17 residues. J gave up 0 bases and V 5 bases, and 11 bases lay outside the gene matches. Per germline, CDR1 SGHAT and CDR2 FQNNGV. The CDR3 protein is CASSPGVGTGANYGYTF. In nucleotides, the CDR3 is TGTGCCAGCAGCCCAGGGGTAGGGACAGGCGCTAACTATGGCTACACCTTC.

CDR3 in DNA: TGTGCCAGCAGCAAGTACACGGGACAGAATAATGAAAAACTGTTTTTT. It codes for CASSKYTGQNNEKLFF. The V call is TRBV7-6, the J call TRBJ1-4; 7 bases map to TRBD1. The CDR3 covers 16 residues. The V gene's germline CDR1 is SGHVS and CDR2 FNYEAQ. The junction had 10 bases not matched to a gene; V was cut back by 5 bases and J by 4 bases.

The V and J genes are TRBV6-5 and TRBJ1-2; 9 bases are shared with TRBD1. With 5 bases clipped from V and 7 bases from J, the junction kept 5 bases outside the gene matches. CDR1 and CDR2 from the germline V gene are MNHEY and SVGAGI. The CDR3 sequence is 13 residues long. CDR3 DNA sequence: TGTGCCAGCAGTCTGGACAGGGGAGGTGGCTACACCTTC. As protein: CASSLDRGGGYTF.

The chain couples TRBV7-2 to TRBJ1-4; 7 bases are a match to TRBD1. CDR3 size: 14 residues. The germline CDR1 and CDR2 sequences are SGHTA and FQGNSA. Losses at the gene ends were 5 bases for V and 7 bases for J; bases not matched to a gene: 7. The DNA of the CDR3 is TGTGCCAGCAGCATCCGACAGGGAAGTGAAAAACTGTTTTTT. Amino acids: CASSIRQGSEKLFF.

V usage is TRBV7-2 and J usage is TRBJ2-5; 13 bases map to TRBD2. The J call is doubtful: the DNA matches TRBJ2-7 better. Germline V gives CDR1 SGHTA, CDR2 FQGNSA. This CDR3 has 16 amino acids. CDR3 sequence: CASSTGLAGAYAEQYF. The CDR3 bases are TGTGCCAGCAGCACAGGACTAGCGGGGGCGTACGCCGAGCAGTACTTC.